This T cell receptor beta chain came from a study of T cell changes during pregnancy in multiple sclerosis. V gave up 4 bases and J gave up 3 bases; unmatched junction bases: 4. Germline V gene data show CDR1 as MGHRA and CDR2 as YSYEKL. This CDR3 contains 14 residues. Assay used: immunoSEQ multiplex PCR; TCRdb lists only in-frame clones, some missing. The sample has more than 30,000 clones, around 92% seen once. The chain combines TRBV4-1 with TRBJ1-2; 8 bases align to TRBD1. The sequence came from a female donor with multiple sclerosis, enrolled in a pregnancy study. Sequencing was carried out using PBMCs (not recorded whether the cells were cultured). The CDR3 bases are TGCGCCAGCAGCCCTGGACAGGGATACTATGGCTACACCTTC. It yields the protein CASSPGQGYYGYTF.